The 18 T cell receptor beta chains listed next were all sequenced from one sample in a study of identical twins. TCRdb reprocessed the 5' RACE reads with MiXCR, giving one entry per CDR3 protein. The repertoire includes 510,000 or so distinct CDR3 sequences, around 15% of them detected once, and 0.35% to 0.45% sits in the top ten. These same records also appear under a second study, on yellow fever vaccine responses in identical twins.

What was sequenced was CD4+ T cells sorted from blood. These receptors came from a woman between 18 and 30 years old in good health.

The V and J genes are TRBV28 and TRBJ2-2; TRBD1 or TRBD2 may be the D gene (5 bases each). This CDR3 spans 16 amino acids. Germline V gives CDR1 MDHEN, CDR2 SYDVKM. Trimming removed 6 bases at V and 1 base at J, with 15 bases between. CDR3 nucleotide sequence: TGTGCCAGCAGGACCTCCGGGGCCAAGAACACCGGGGAGCTGTTTTTT. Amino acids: CASRTSGAKNTGELFF.

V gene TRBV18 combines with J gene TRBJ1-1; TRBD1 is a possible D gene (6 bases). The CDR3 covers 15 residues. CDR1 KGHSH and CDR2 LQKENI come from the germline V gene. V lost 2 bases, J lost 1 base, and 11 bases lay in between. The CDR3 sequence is CASSPMLDRNTEAFF. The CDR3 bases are TGTGCCAGCTCACCAATGTTGGACAGGAACACTGAAGCTTTCTTT.

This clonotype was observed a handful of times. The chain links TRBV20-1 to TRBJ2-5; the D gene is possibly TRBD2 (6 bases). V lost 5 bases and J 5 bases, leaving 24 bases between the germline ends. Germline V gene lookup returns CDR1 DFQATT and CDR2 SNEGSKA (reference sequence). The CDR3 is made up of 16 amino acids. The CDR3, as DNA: TGCAGTGCTGAGGGCGGGGCAGGGTATTTTTTTGAGACCCAGTACTTC. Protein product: CSAEGGAGYFFETQYF.

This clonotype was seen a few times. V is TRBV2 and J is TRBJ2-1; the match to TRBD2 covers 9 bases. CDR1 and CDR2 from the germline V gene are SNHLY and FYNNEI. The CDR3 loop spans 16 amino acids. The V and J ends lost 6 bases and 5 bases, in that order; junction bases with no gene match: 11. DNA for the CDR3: TGTGCCAGCAGAAAGAATCTAGCGGGATACGACAATGAGCAGTTCTTC. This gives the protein CASRKNLAGYDNEQFF.

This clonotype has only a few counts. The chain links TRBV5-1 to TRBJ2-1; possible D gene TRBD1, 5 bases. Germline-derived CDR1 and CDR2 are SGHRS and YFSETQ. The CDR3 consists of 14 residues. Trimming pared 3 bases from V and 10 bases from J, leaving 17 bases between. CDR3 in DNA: TGCGCCAGCAGCTATTTTCAGGGCCGACCGGAGCAGTTCTTC. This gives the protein CASSYFQGRPEQFF.

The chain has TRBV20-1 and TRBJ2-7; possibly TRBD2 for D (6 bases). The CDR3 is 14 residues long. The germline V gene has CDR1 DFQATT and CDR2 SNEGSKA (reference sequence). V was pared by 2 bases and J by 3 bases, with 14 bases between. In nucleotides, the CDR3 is TGCAGTGCTAGATTGGAGGGCCTGCTCTACGAGCAGTACTTC. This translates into CSARLEGLLYEQYF.

CDR3 in amino acids: CASSSITGGEQYF. In DNA, the CDR3 is TGTGCCAGCAGTTCAATCACAGGGGGCGAGCAGTACTTC. This sequence joins TRBV27 and TRBJ2-7; 8 bases line up with TRBD1. Germline trimming cut 4 bases from V and 6 bases from J; bases unmatched to any gene: 5. The CDR3 covers 13 residues. Germline loops: CDR1 MNHEY, CDR2 SMNVEV (reference sequence).

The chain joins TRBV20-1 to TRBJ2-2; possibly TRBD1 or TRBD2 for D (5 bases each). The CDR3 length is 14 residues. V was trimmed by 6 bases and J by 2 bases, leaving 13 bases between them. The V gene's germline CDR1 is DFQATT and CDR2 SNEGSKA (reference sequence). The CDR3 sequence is CSATAGTNTGELFF. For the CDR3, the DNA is TGCAGTGCCACCGCCGGGACCAACACCGGGGAGCTGTTTTTT.

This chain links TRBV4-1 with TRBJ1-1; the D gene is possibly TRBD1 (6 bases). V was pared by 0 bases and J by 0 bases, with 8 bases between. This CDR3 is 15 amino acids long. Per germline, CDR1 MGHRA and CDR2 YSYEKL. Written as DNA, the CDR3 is TGCGCCAGCAGCCAAGACGGACAGCTGAACACTGAAGCTTTCTTT. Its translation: CASSQDGQLNTEAFF.

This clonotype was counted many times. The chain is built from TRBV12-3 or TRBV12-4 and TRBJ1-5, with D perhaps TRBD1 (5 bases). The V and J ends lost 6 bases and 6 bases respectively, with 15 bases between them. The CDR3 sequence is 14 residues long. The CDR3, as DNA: TGTGCCAGCAGCACTACGAGGGGCAGTCAGCCCCAGCATTTT. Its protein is CASSTTRGSQPQHF.

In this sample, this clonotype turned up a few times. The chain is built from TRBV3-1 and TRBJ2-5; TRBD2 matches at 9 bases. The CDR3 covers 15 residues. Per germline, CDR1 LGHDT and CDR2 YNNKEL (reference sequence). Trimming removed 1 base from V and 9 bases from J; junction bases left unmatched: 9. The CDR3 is CASSQGLAGLKPQYF. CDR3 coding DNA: TGTGCCAGCAGCCAAGGTCTAGCGGGACTTAAGCCCCAGTACTTC.

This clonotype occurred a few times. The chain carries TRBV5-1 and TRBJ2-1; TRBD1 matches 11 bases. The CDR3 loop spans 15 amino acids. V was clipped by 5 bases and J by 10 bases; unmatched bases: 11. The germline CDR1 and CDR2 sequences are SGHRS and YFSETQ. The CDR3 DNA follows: TGCGCCAGCAGACTGGCCGGGACAGGGGGTGAAGAGCAGTTCTTC. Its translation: CASRLAGTGGEEQFF.

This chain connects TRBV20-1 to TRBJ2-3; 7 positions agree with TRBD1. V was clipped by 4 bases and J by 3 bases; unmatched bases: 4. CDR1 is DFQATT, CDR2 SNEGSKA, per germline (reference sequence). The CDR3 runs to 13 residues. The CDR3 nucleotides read TGCAGTGCTACCGGGACAGCGACAGATACGCAGTATTTT. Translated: CSATGTATDTQYF.

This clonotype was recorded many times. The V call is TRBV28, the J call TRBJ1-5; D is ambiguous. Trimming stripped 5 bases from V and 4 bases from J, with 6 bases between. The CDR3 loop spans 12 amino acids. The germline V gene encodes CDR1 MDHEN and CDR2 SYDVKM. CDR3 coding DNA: TGTGCCAGCAGTCCCCCTAATCAGCCCCAGCATTTT. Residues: CASSPPNQPQHF. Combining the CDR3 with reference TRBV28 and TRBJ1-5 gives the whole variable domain DVKVTQSSRYLVKRTGEKVFLECVQDMDHENMFWYRQDPGLGLRLIYFSYDVKMKEKGDIPEGYSVSREKKERFSLILESASTNQTSMYLCASSPPNQPQHFGDGTRLSIL.

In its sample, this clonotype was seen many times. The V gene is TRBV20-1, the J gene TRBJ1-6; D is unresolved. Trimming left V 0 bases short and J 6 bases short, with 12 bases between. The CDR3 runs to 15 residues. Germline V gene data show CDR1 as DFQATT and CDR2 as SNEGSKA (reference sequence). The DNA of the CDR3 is TGCAGTGCTAGAGATAAGGAAACTGCTAATTCACCCCTCCACTTT. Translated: CSARDKETANSPLHF.

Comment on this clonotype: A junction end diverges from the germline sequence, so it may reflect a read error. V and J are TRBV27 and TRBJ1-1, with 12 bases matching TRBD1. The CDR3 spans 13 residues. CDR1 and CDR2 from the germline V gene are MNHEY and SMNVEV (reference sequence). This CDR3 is CASRGQGAAEALF. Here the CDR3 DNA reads TGTGCCAGCCGGGGACAGGGGGCCGCTGAAGCTCTCTTT.

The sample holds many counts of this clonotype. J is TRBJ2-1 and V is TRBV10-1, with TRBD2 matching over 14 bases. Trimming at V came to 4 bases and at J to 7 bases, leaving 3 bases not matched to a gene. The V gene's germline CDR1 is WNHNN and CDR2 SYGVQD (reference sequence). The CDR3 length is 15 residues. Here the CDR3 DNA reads TGCGCCAGCAGTGCCGGGACTAGCGGGAGTAATGAGCAGTTCTTC. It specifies CASSAGTSGSNEQFF.

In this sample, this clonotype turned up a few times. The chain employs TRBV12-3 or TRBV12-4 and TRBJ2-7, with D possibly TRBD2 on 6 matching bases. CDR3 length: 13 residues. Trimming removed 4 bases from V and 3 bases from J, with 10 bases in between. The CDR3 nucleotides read TGTGCCAGCAGTTCGGGACTTATCTACGAGCAGTACTTC. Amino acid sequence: CASSSGLIYEQYF.